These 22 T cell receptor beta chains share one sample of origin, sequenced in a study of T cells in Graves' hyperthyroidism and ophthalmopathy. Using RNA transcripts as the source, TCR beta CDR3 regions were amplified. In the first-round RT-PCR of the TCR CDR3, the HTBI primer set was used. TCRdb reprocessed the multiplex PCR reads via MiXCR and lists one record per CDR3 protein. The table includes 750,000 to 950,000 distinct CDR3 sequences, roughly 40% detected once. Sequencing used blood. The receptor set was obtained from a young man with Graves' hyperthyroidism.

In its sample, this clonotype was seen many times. CDR3 sequence (DNA): TGTGCCAGCAGCTTAGTCCAGGGAAACACTGAAGCTTTCTTT. Protein: CASSLVQGNTEAFF. The rearrangement uses TRBV7-9 and TRBJ1-1, with a weak D call TRBD1 (5 bases). This CDR3 comprises 14 residues. Trimming left V 1 base short and J 2 bases short, with 8 bases between. Germline CDR1 SEHNR, CDR2 FQNEAQ (reference sequence).

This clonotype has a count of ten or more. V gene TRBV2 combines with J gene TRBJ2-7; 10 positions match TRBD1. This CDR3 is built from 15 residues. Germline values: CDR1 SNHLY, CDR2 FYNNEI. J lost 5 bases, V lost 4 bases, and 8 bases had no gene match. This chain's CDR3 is CASSGGTGVRNEQYF. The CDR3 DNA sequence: TGTGCCAGCAGTGGGGGGACAGGGGTTCGCAACGAGCAGTACTTC.

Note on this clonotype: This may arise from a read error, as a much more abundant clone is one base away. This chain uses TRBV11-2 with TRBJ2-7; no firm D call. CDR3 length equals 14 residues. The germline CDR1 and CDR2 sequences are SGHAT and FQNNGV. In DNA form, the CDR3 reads TGTGCCAGCAGTTTGGGTCAGGATGCCTACGGGCAGTACTTC. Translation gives CASSLGQDAYGQYF.

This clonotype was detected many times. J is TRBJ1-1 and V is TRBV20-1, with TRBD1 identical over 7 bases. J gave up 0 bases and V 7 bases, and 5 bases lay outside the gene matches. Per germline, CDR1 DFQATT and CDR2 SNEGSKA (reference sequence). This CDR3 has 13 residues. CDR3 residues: CSVQTGLNTEAFF. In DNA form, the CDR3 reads TGCAGTGTCCAGACAGGGCTGAACACTGAAGCTTTCTTT.

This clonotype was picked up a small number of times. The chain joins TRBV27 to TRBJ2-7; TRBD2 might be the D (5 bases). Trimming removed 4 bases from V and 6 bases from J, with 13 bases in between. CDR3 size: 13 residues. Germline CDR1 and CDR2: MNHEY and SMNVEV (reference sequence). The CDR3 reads CASSYTGVGEQYF. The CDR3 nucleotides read TGTGCCAGCAGTTACACCGGGGTTGGCGAGCAGTACTTC.

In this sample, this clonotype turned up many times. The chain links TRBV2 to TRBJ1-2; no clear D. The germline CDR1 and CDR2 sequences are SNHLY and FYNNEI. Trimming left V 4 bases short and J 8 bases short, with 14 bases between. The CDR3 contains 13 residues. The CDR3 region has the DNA TGTGCCAGCAGTGCTGGGCTGATGGGGGGCTACACCTTC. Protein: CASSAGLMGGYTF.

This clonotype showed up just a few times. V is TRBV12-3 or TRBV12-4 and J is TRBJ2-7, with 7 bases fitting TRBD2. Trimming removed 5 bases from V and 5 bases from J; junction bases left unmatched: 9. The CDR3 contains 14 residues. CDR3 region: CASSPGTMANEQYF. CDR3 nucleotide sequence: TGTGCCAGCAGTCCCGGGACTATGGCTAACGAGCAGTACTTC.

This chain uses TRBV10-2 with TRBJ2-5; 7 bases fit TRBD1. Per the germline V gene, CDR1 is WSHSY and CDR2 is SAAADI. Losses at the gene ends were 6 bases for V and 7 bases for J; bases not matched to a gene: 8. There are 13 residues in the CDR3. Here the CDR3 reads CASRDGQAGTQYF. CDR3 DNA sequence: TGCGCCAGCAGGGACGGACAGGCAGGGACCCAGTACTTC.

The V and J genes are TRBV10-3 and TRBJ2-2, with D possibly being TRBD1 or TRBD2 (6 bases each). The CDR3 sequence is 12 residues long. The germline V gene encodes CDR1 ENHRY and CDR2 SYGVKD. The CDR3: CDTGGDTGELFF. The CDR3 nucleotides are TGTGACACCGGGGGCGACACCGGGGAGCTGTTTTTT.

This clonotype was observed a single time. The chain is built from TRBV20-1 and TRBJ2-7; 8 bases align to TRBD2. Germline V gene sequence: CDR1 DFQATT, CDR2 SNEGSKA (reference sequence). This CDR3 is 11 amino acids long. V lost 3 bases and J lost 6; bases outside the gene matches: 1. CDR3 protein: CSASLAGEQYF. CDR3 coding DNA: TGCAGTGCTAGTCTAGCGGGCGAGCAGTACTTC.

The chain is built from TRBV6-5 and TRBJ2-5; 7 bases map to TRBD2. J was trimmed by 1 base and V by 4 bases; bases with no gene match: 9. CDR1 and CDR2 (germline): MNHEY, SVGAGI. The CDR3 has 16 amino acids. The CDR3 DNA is TGTGCCAGCAGTTCCAGAGGGAGGGGCCGCCAAGAGACCCAGTACTTC. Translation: CASSSRGRGRQETQYF.

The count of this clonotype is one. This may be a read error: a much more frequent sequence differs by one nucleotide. This CDR3 reads CASSSDSCTEAFF. Written as DNA, the CDR3 is TGTGCCAGCAGCTCCGACAGTTGCACTGAAGCTTTCTTT. This chain uses TRBV7-9 with TRBJ1-1; tentatively, D is TRBD1 (5 bases). CDR3 size: 13 residues. Germline-derived CDR1 and CDR2 are SEHNR and FQNEAQ (reference sequence). V lost 4 bases and J lost 4, with 10 bases in between.

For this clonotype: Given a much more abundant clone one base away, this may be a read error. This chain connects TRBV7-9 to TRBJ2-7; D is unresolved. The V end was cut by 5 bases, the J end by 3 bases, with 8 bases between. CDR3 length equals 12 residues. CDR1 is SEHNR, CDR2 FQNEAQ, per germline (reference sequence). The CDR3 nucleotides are TGTGCCAGCAGCCCTCACATCTACGAGCAGTACTTC. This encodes CASSPHIYEQYF.

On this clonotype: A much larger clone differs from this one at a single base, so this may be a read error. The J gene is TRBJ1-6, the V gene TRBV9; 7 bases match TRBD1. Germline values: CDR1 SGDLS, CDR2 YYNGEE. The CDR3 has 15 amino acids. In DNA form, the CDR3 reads TGTGCCTGCAGCGTAGATCCAGGGGGGAATTCACCCCTCCACTTT. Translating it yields CACSVDPGGNSPLHF.

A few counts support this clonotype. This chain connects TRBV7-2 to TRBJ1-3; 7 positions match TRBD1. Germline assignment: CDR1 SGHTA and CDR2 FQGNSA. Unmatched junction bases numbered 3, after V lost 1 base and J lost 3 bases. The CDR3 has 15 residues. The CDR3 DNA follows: TGTGCCAGCAGCTTAGGAACAGGGGTTGGAAACACCATATATTTT. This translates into CASSLGTGVGNTIYF.

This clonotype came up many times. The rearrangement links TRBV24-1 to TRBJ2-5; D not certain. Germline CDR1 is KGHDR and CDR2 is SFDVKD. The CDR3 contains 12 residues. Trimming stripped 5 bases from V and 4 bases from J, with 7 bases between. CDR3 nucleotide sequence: TGTGCCACCAGTGGACCTGCAGAGACCCAGTACTTC. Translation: CATSGPAETQYF.

This chain's CDR3 is CASSLALAGVNTGELFF. In DNA form, the CDR3 reads TGCGCCAGCAGCTTGGCACTAGCGGGGGTCAACACCGGGGAGCTGTTTTTT. This chain connects TRBV5-1 to TRBJ2-2; 11 bases match TRBD2. CDR1 is SGHRS, CDR2 YFSETQ, per germline. The CDR3 totals 17 residues. V was pared by 0 bases and J by 2 bases, with 3 bases of the junction left unmatched.

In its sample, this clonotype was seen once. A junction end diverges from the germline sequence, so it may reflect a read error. CDR3 loop: CAGSLSGSPLHF. In DNA form, the CDR3 reads TGTGCCGGCAGCTTATCGGGATCACCCCTCCACTTT. This chain connects TRBV7-9 to TRBJ1-6; D remains unclear. The CDR3 has 12 residues. Germline-derived CDR1 and CDR2 are SEHNR and FQNEAQ (reference sequence).

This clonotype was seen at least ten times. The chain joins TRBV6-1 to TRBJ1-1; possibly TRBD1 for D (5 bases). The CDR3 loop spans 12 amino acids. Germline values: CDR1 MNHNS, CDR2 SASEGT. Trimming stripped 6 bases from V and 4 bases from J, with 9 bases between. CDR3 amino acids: CASSRRGTEAFF. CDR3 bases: TGTGCCAGCAGCCGGAGGGGCACTGAAGCTTTCTTT.

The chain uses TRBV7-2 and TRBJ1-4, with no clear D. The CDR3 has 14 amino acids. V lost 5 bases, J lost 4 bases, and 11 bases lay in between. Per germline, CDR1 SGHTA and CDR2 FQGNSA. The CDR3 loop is CASSRDTRNEKLFF. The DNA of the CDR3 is TGTGCCAGCAGCCGAGACACCCGTAATGAAAAACTGTTTTTT.

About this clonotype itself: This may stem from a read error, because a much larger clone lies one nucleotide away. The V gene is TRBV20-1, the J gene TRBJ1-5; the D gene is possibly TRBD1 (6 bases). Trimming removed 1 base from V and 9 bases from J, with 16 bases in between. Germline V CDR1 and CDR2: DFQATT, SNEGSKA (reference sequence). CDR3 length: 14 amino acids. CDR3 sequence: CSARGAGDEGPQHF. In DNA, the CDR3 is TGCAGTGCTAGAGGGGCAGGGGATGAGGGGCCCCAGCATTTT.

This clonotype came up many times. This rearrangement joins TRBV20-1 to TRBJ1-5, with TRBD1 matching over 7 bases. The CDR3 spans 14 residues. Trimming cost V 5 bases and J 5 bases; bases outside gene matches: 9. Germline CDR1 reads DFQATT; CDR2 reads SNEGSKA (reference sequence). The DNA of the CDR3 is TGCAGTGCTCTTTTGGGACAGTTAGATCAGCCCCAGCATTTT. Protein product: CSALLGQLDQPQHF.